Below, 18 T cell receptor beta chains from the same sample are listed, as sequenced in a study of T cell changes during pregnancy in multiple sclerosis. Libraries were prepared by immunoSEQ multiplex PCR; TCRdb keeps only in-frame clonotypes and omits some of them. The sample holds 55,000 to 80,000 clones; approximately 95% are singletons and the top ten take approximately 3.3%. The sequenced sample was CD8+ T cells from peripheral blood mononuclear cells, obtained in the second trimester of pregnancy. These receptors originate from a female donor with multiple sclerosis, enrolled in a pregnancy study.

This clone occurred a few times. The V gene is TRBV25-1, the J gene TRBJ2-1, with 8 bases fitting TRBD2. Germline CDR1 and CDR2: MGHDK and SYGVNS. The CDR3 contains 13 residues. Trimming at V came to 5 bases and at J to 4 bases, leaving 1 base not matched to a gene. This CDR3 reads CASSRGGYNEQFF. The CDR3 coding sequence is TGTGCCAGCAGTCGCGGGGGGTACAATGAGCAGTTCTTC. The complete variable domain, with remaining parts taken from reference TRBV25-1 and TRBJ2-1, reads EADIYQTPRYLVIGTGKKITLECSQTMGHDKMYWYQQDPGMELHLIHYSYGVNSTEKGDLSSESTVSRIRTEHFPLTLESARPSHTSQYLCASSRGGYNEQFFGPGTRLTVL.

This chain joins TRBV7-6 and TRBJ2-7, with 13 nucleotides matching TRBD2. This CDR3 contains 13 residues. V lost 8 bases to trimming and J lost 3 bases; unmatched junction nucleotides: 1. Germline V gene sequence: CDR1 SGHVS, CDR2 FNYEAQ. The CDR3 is CASGTSGDYEQYF. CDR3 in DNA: TGTGCCAGCGGGACTAGCGGGGACTACGAGCAGTACTTC.

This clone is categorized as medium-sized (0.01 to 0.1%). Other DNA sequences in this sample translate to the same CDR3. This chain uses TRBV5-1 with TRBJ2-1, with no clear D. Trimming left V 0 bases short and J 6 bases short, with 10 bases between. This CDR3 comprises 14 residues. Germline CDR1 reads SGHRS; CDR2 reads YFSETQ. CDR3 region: CASSLAGGTNEQFF. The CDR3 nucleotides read TGCGCCAGCAGCTTGGCCGGCGGAACCAATGAGCAGTTCTTC.

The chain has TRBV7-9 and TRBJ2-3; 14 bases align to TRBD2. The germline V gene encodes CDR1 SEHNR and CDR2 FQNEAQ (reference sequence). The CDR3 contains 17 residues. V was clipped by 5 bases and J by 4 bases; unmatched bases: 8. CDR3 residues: CASSPRTSGRYADTQYF. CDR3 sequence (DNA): TGTGCCAGCAGCCCTAGGACTAGCGGGAGGTATGCAGATACGCAGTATTTT.

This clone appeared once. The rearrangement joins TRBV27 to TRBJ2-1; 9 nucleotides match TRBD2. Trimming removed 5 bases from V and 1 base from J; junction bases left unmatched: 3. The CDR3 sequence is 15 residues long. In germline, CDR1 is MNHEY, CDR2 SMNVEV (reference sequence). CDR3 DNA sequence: TGTGCCAGCAGTGTGACTAGCGGTTCCTACAATGAGCAGTTCTTC. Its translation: CASSVTSGSYNEQFF.

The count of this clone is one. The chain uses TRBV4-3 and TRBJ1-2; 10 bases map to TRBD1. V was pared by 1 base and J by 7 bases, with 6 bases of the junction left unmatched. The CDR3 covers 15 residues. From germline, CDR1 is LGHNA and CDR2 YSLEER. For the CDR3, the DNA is TGCGCCAGCAGCCAAGGTAGACAGGGGGCGCGTGGCTACACCTTC. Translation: CASSQGRQGARGYTF.

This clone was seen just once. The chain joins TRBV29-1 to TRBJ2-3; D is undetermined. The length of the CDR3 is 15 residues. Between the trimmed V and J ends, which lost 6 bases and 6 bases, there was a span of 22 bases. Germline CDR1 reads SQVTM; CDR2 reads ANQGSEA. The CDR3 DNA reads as TGCAGCGTCCCGGATGGAGTGACTGTAGGTGATACGCAGTATTTT. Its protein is CSVPDGVTVGDTQYF.

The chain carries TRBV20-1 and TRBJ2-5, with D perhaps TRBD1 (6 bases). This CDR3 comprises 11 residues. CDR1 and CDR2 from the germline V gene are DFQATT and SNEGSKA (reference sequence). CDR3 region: CPNRTAGFPYF. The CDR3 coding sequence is TGCCCTAATAGGACAGCCGGCTTCCCGTACTTC.

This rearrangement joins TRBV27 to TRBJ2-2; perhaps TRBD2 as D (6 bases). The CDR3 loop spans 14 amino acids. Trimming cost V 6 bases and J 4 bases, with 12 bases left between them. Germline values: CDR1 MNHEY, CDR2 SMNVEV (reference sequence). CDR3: CASSMYGSTGELFF. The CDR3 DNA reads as TGTGCCAGCAGCATGTACGGGAGCACCGGGGAGCTGTTTTTT.

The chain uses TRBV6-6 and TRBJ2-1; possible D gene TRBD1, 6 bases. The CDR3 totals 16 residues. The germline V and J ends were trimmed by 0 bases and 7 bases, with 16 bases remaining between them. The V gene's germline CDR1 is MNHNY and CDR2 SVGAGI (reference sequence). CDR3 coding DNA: TGTGCCAGCAGTTACTCGACACAGGGAATGATTAATGAGCAGTTCTTC. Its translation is CASSYSTQGMINEQFF.

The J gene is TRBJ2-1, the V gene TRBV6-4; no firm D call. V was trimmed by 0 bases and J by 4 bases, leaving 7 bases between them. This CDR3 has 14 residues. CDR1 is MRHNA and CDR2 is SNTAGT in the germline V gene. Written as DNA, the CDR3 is TGTGCCAGCAGTGACTCGACCGGGTACAATGAGCAGTTCTTC. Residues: CASSDSTGYNEQFF.

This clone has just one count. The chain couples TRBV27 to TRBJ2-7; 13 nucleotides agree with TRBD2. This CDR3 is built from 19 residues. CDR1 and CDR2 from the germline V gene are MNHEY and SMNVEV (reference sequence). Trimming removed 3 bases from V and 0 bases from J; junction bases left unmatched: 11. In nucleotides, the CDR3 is TGTGCCAGCAGTTTCCACAACCTGGGACTAGCGGGAAGCTCCTACGAGCAGTACTTC. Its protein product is CASSFHNLGLAGSSYEQYF.

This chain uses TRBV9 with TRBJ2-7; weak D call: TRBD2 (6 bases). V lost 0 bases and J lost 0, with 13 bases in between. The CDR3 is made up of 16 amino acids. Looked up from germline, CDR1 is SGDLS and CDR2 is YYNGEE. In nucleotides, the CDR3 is TGTGCCAGCAGCGTAGGTGGCGGGACGAACTCCTACGAGCAGTACTTC. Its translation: CASSVGGGTNSYEQYF.

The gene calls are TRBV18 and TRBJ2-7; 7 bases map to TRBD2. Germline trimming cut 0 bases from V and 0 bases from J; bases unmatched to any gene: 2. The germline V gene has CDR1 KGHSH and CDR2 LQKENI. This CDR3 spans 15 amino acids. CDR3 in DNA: TGTGCCAGCTCACCACCCGGGAGGAGCTCCTACGAGCAGTACTTC. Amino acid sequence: CASSPPGRSSYEQYF.

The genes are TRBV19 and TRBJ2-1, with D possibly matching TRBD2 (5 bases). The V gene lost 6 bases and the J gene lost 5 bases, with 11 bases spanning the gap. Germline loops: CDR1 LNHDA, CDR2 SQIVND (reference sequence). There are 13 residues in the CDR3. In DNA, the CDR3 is TGTGCCAGTAGCACCGACTATCACAATGAGCAGTTCTTC. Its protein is CASSTDYHNEQFF.

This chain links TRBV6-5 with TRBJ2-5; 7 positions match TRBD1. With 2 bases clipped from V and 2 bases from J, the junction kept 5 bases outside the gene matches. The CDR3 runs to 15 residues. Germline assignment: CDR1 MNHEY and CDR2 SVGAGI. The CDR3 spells CASSYRDSSQETQYF. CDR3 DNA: TGTGCCAGCAGTTACAGGGACAGCTCGCAAGAGACCCAGTACTTC.

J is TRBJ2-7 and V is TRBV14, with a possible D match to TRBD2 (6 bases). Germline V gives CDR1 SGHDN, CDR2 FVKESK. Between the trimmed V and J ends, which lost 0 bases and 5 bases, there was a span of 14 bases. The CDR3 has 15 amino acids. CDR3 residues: CASSQDLGGPDEQYF. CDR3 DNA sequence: TGTGCCAGCAGCCAAGATTTGGGGGGTCCGGACGAGCAGTACTTC.

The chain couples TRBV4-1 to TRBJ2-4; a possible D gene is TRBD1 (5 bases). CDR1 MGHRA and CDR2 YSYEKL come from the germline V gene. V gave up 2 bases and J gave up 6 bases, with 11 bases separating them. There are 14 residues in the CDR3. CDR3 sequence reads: CASSQKGAGNIQYF. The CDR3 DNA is TGCGCCAGCAGCCAAAAAGGGGCAGGAAACATTCAGTACTTC.